This TCR beta chain was profiled in a study of T cells in narcolepsy (dated by TCRdb to 2016 to 2019). About the full investigation: Patients with narcolepsy type 1 or type 2 (NT1, NT2) were enrolled in the study together with healthy control donors. To look for autoreactive T cells in narcolepsy patients that target self-antigens of hypocretin neurons (hypocretin, TRIB2), the study used TCR Vbeta sequencing to follow clonotypes in blood and CSF. Study-wide findings and limitations: Patients and controls had comparable numbers of sequenced blood memory CD4+ clonotypes, averaging about 40,000 and 33,000, respectively. Autoreactive clonotypes were reported to be detected serially in the blood of the same patients and of different patients, but not in the blood of healthy controls. No sequences matching autoreactive T cell clones were contained in some blood memory CD4+ repertoires from patients and controls. HCRT-specific and TRIB2-specific autoreactive clonotypes were highlighted in plots that compared CD4+ T cell clonotypes in CSF versus blood from the same patient.

For TCR Vbeta sequencing, memory CD4+ T cells were sorted ex vivo from the peripheral blood of both healthy controls and narcolepsy patients. Libraries were constructed by the immunoSEQ multiplex PCR assay. TCRdb retrieved this table from immuneACCESS and kept in-frame rearrangements only. Not all clones are present; in checked studies, unresolved V genes account for under half, and no reason is known for the remainder. The sample data list fewer than 35,000 clones, and roughly four fifths of these were observed just once. Clones ranked in the top ten supply nearly 2.5% of the sample. In regard to this clone: There is no known antigen for this receptor. Base qualities are not provided; no much larger clone lies one nucleotide away.

Unmatched junction bases come to 9, with V trimmed by 5 bases and J by 7 bases. Inclusive of the bounding cysteine and phenylalanine, the CDR3 is 14 residues long. Only CDR3 DNA is held: 42 bases, read in frame from base 1. As encoded in the germline V gene, CDR1 is SGHAT while CDR2 is FQNNGV. The chain is assembled from TRBV11-2 and TRBJ2-7, with 9 junctional bases fitting TRBD1. The sample taken for sequencing was CD45RA- memory CD4+ T cells from PBMCs. What the cell subset or site label conveys for this sample: memory T cells sorted ex vivo from peripheral blood. The origin of this receptor is a human donor with narcolepsy. CDR3 reads: CASSAHNRGREQYF. The sequence in DNA is TGTGCCAGCAGCGCCCATAACAGGGGGCGGGAGCAGTACTTC. With the rest looked up from the reference TRBV11-2 and TRBJ2-7 genes rather than sequenced, the full variable domain is EAGVAQSPRYKIIEKRQSVAFWCNPISGHATLYWYQQILGQGPKLLIQFQNNGVVDDSQLPKDRFSAERLKGVDSTLKIQPAKLEDSAVYLCASSAHNRGREQYFGPGTRLTVT.